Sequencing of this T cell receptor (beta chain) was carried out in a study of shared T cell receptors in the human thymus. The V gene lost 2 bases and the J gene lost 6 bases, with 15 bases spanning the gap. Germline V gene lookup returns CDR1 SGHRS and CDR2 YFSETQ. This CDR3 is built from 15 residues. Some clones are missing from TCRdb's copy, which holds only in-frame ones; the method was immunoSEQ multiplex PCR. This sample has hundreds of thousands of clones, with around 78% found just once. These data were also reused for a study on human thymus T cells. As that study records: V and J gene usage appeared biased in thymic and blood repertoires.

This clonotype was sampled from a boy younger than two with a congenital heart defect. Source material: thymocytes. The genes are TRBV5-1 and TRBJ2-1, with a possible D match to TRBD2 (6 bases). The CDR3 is CASSLLFGRPNEQFF. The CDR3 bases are TGCGCCAGCAGCTTACTATTCGGGAGACCCAATGAGCAGTTCTTC.